This T cell receptor (beta chain) was sequenced during a study of shared clonotypes between healthy human individuals. From germline, CDR1 is MNHNS and CDR2 SASEGT. V lost 3 bases and J lost 1, with 8 bases in between. CDR3 length: 14 amino acids. Assay used: immunoSEQ multiplex PCR; TCRdb lists only in-frame clones, some missing. In the table there are roughly 650,000 clones, approximately 97% of which are singletons. As concerns this clone: The antigen is unknown. This specimen includes other DNA sequences encoding the same CDR3.

Broader study findings: Only a few donors were included, so the genetic and exposure-history diversity represented was limited.

The specimen was naive CD4+ T cells sorted from blood. Documented subset: CD45RA+ positively selected. This chain uses TRBV6-1 with TRBJ2-3; the D gene is possibly TRBD2 (6 bases). This TCR was sampled from a woman aged 30 to 39 in good health. The CDR3 DNA reads as TGTGCCAGCAGTGACTCGGGAGGCACAGATACGCAGTATTTT. It codes for CASSDSGGTDTQYF.